The 7 T cell receptor beta chains given below trace back to one sample, sequenced in a study of Ad26.COV2.S vaccination and SARS-CoV-2 variants. Libraries were prepared by immunoSEQ multiplex PCR; TCRdb keeps only in-frame clonotypes and omits some of them. The sample has around 350,000 clones, about 91% seen once; the top ten hold 3% to 5%. The specimen comprised peripheral blood, sampled after recovery from COVID-19. The receptors stem from a human donor who had recovered from COVID-19.

J is TRBJ1-1 and V is TRBV7-2; D is possibly TRBD1 (6 bases). Germline CDR1 and CDR2: SGHTA and FQGNSA. V shed 3 bases and J shed 10 bases, with 18 bases lying between them. CDR3 length equals 14 residues. Here the CDR3 reads CASSFSEGDVVAFF. Written as DNA, the CDR3 is TGTGCCAGCAGCTTTTCCGAGGGGGATGTGGTAGCTTTCTTT.

This chain connects TRBV5-1 to TRBJ2-5; 8 bases fit TRBD1. The J segment lost 3 bases and the V segment lost 6 bases, leaving 7 bases of the junction unmatched. CDR3 length equals 14 residues. Germline-derived CDR1 and CDR2 are SGHRS and YFSETQ. In nucleotides, the CDR3 is TGCGCCAGCATGTCCCCGGACAGGGAAGAGACCCAGTACTTC. This gives the protein CASMSPDREETQYF.

The chain combines TRBV4-1 with TRBJ1-3; TRBD1 aligns across 7 bases. Unmatched junction bases numbered 3, after V lost 5 bases and J lost 2 bases. Germline V CDR1 and CDR2: MGHRA, YSYEKL. The CDR3 runs to 14 residues. This CDR3 is CASSAGGAGNTIYF. The CDR3 DNA is TGCGCCAGCAGCGCAGGGGGGGCTGGAAACACCATATATTTT.

The CDR3 spells CSVARTDLNEKLFF. The CDR3 nucleotides are TGCAGCGTTGCACGGACGGACCTGAATGAAAAACTGTTTTTT. This rearrangement joins TRBV29-1 to TRBJ1-4; no definite D call. Deletions cut 4 bases from V and 5 bases from J, with 14 bases between. The CDR3 consists of 14 residues. Per the germline V gene, CDR1 is SQVTM and CDR2 is ANQGSEA.

This clone was found once. The V and J genes are TRBV9 and TRBJ2-1, with 10 bases matching TRBD2. The CDR3 totals 15 residues. Per germline, CDR1 SGDLS and CDR2 YYNGEE. J was trimmed by 4 bases and V by 3 bases; bases with no gene match: 4. CDR3 nucleotide sequence: TGTGCCAGCAGCGCCACTAGCGGGGCATACAATGAGCAGTTCTTC. It yields the protein CASSATSGAYNEQFF.

There are a few counts of this clone. The rearrangement links TRBV19 to TRBJ1-2, with TRBD1 matching over 10 bases. CDR3 size: 14 residues. V gave up 3 bases and J gave up 8 bases; unmatched junction bases: 6. Per the germline V gene, CDR1 is LNHDA and CDR2 is SQIVND (reference sequence). CDR3 residues: CASSIGTGVSGYTF. CDR3 nucleotides: TGTGCCAGTAGTATTGGGACAGGGGTTAGCGGCTACACCTTC.

The rearrangement links TRBV14 to TRBJ1-2; 9 nucleotides agree with TRBD1. This CDR3 comprises 17 residues. Losses at the gene ends were 5 bases for V and 8 bases for J; bases not matched to a gene: 18. CDR1 SGHDN and CDR2 FVKESK come from the germline V gene. Written as DNA, the CDR3 is TGTGCCAGCAGCGCCCGGGACAGGGCCCTCAGAGGGAGGGGCTACACCTTC. As protein: CASSARDRALRGRGYTF.